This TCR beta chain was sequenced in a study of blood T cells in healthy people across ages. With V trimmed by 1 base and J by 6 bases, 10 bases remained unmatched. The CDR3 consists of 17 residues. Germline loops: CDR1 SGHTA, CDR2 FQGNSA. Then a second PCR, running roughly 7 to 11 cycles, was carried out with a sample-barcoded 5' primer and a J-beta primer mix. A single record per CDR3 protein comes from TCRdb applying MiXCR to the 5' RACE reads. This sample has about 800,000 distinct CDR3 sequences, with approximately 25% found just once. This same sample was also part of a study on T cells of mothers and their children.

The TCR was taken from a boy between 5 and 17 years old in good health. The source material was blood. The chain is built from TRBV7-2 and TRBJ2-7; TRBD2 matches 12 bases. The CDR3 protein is CASSLVASGGALFEQYF. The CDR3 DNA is TGTGCCAGCAGCTTAGTGGCTAGCGGGGGGGCTCTTTTCGAGCAGTACTTC.